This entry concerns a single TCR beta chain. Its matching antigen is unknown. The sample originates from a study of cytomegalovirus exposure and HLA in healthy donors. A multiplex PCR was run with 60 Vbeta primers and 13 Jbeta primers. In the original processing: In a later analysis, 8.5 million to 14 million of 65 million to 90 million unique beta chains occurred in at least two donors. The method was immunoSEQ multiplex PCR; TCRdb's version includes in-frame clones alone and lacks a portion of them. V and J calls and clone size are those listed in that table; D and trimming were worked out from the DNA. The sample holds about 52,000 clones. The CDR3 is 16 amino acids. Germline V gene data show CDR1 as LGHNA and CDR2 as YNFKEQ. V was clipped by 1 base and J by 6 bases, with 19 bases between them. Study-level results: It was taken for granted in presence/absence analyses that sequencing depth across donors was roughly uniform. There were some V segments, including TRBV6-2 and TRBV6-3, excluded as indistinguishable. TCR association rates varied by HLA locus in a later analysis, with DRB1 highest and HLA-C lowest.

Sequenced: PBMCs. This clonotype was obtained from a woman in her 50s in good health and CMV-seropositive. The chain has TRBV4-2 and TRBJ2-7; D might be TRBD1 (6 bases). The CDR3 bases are TGTGCCAGCAGCCAAGGAGTAGCAGGGGAAGAGGGCGAGCAGTACTTC. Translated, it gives CASSQGVAGEEGEQYF.